The 22 T cell receptor beta chains presented below share a single source sample, sequenced in a study of cytomegalovirus exposure and HLA in healthy donors (dated by TCRdb to the late 2010s). Receptors were amplified or captured by the immunoSEQ multiplex PCR assay. The multiplex PCR relied on a mix of 60 forward primers for TCR Vbeta segments and 13 reverse primers for TCR Jbeta segments. This is the immuneACCESS table as TCRdb keeps it, with only in-frame sequences that have V and J called. A part of the clones is gone; compared with another copy, unresolved V genes explain less than half, and the rest is unexplained. The table for this sample lists under 200,000 clones; around two thirds of them were counted only once. The ten largest clones represent around 2.9% of the sample. What was sequenced was PBMCs. The receptors here all came from a middle-aged man in good health and CMV-seronegative.

The chain carries TRBV6-5 and TRBJ2-7, with 7 bases lining up with TRBD2. The CDR3 spans 14 residues. Germline lookup yields CDR1 MNHEY and CDR2 SVGAGI. V trimming: 8 bases; J trimming: 0 bases; junction bases outside the gene matches: 7. The CDR3, as DNA: TGTGCCAGCCGGAGAGCGGGAATCTCCTACGAGCAGTACTTC. Translating it yields CASRRAGISYEQYF.

The gene calls are TRBV7-9 and TRBJ2-1; TRBD1 matches 9 bases. The CDR3 extends over 15 amino acids. Losses at the gene ends were 5 bases for V and 3 bases for J; bases not matched to a gene: 5. Germline loops: CDR1 SEHNR, CDR2 FQNEAQ (reference sequence). The CDR3 loop reads CASSNRDRDYNEQFF. The CDR3 nucleotides are TGTGCCAGCAGCAACCGGGACAGGGACTACAATGAGCAGTTCTTC.

This chain links TRBV5-1 with TRBJ2-7, with a possible D match to TRBD1 (6 bases). Germline assignment: CDR1 SGHRS and CDR2 YFSETQ. The CDR3 consists of 15 residues. V lost 4 bases to trimming and J lost 0 bases, with 14 bases between them. The CDR3 protein is CASSRGTVSSYEQYF. The CDR3 DNA is TGCGCCAGCAGCAGGGGGACGGTGAGCTCCTACGAGCAGTACTTC.

The J gene is TRBJ2-3, the V gene TRBV11-3; D remains unclear. The germline gives CDR1 SGHNT, CDR2 YENEEA. Trimming removed 0 bases at V and 0 bases at J, with 7 bases between. This CDR3 has 15 residues. The CDR3 DNA follows: TGTGCCAGCAGCTTAGACCCCTCTAGCACAGATACGCAGTATTTT. Protein: CASSLDPSSTDTQYF.

This clone was seen only once. The J gene is TRBJ2-6, the V gene TRBV10-1, with 7 bases that match TRBD1. Trimming took 8 bases from V and 2 from J; bases not matched to a gene: 15. Germline V gives CDR1 WNHNN, CDR2 SYGVQD (reference sequence). The CDR3 sequence is 18 residues long. The CDR3 nucleotides are TGCGCCAGCCGGGGTAAGGGGACAGATTATGCTGGGGCCAACGTCCTGACTTTC. Its protein is CASRGKGTDYAGANVLTF.

The chain is built from TRBV5-4 and TRBJ2-3; 11 positions match TRBD2. Germline CDR1 SGHNT, CDR2 YYREEE (reference sequence). The J segment lost 2 bases and the V segment lost 3 bases, leaving 5 bases of the junction unmatched. The CDR3 loop spans 16 amino acids. The DNA for the CDR3 is TGTGCCAGCAGCTCCCTACTAGCGGGAGCCACAGATACGCAGTATTTT. As protein: CASSSLLAGATDTQYF.

The chain carries TRBV7-8 and TRBJ2-5, with 14 bases fitting TRBD2. The DNA end lines up better with TRBJ2-7; the J call may be wrong. The CDR3 runs to 19 residues. CDR1 is SGHVS and CDR2 is FQNEAQ in the germline V gene. The DNA for the CDR3 is TGTGCCAGCAGCTCGCCCCGGGACAGGGGGACTAGCGGGAGTTCCGAGCAGTACTTC. This sequence encodes CASSSPRDRGTSGSSEQYF.

The V and J genes are TRBV19 and TRBJ1-2, with a possible D match to TRBD1 (6 bases). Per the germline V gene, CDR1 is LNHDA and CDR2 is SQIVND (reference sequence). This CDR3 has 12 residues. Trimming removed 4 bases from V and 10 bases from J, with 13 bases in between. The CDR3 loop reads CASSNDRTLYTF. The CDR3 DNA is TGTGCCAGTAGTAACGACAGGACCCTCTACACCTTC.

The chain links TRBV6-5 to TRBJ1-1; 10 nucleotides match TRBD1. The CDR3 is 14 residues long. Per the germline V gene, CDR1 is MNHEY and CDR2 is SVGAGI. After removal of 7 bases from V and 4 bases from J, the junction contained 6 bases not matched to a gene. CDR3 sequence (DNA): TGTGCCAGCAAAAGACAGGGGGCTTTCACTGAAGCTTTCTTT. It codes for CASKRQGAFTEAFF.

This clone was picked up one time. V is TRBV9 and J is TRBJ2-7; TRBD1 aligns across 9 bases. V was clipped by 3 bases and J by 6 bases; unmatched bases: 7. The germline V gene encodes CDR1 SGDLS and CDR2 YYNGEE. The CDR3 has 14 residues. CDR3 region: CASSARQGGGEQYF. DNA for the CDR3: TGTGCCAGCAGCGCCCGACAGGGGGGGGGCGAGCAGTACTTC.

The chain carries TRBV12-5 and TRBJ2-3; 9 bases fit TRBD2. CDR1 is LGHNT and CDR2 is FRNRAP in the germline V gene. The CDR3 has 15 amino acids. Trimming cost V 5 bases and J 0 bases; bases outside gene matches: 3. CDR3 nucleotides: TGTGCTAGTGGTCCTCTAGCGGGGAGCACAGATACGCAGTATTTT. Protein: CASGPLAGSTDTQYF.

The V and J genes are TRBV13 and TRBJ1-3; the D gene is possibly TRBD1 (5 bases). The CDR3 runs to 16 residues. Trimming left V 0 bases short and J 4 bases short, with 13 bases between. The germline V gene has CDR1 PRHDT and CDR2 FYEKMQ (reference sequence). The CDR3 DNA follows: TGTGCCAGCAGCTTAGGCAATCAGGGAGGGGGAAACACCATATATTTT. Translation: CASSLGNQGGGNTIYF.

Comment on this clone: The junction departs from germline at one end; a sequencing error may be responsible. The same CDR3 also results from other DNA sequences found in this sample. CDR3 DNA sequence: TGTGCCAGCAGCCGGGGACAGGGGGCGGGGGAGACAGAAGCTTTCTTT. It translates to CASSRGQGAGETEAFF. The J gene is TRBJ1-1, the V gene TRBV4-1; the match to TRBD1 covers 12 bases. In germline, CDR1 is MGHRA, CDR2 YSYEKL. There are 16 residues in the CDR3.

This chain joins TRBV23-1 and TRBJ2-7, with D possibly TRBD1 on 5 matching bases. TRBV23-1 is an ORF; its function is uncertain. Trimming left V 7 bases short and J 2 bases short, with 15 bases between. The CDR3 contains 14 residues. As DNA, the CDR3 is TGCGCCAGCATTATACAGGATTTCACCTACGAGCAGTACTTC. Amino acids: CASIIQDFTYEQYF.

This sequence joins TRBV7-2 and TRBJ2-3, with 9 bases lining up with TRBD2. The CDR3 is 14 residues long. With V trimmed by 7 bases and J by 5 bases, 7 bases remained unmatched. Germline lookup yields CDR1 SGHTA and CDR2 FQGNSA. The CDR3 DNA is TGTGCCAGCACCAGTAGCGGGGGTGGAGATACGCAGTATTTT. Protein: CASTSSGGGDTQYF.

This sequence joins TRBV27 and TRBJ2-3, with unresolved D. V lost 3 bases and J lost 0, with 13 bases in between. This CDR3 is 16 amino acids long. The germline CDR1 and CDR2 sequences are MNHEY and SMNVEV (reference sequence). DNA for the CDR3: TGTGCCAGCAGTTTTAGAGGTGCCCAAAGCACAGATACGCAGTATTTT. Protein sequence: CASSFRGAQSTDTQYF.

The chain employs TRBV28 and TRBJ1-2; D possibly corresponds to TRBD1 (6 bases). CDR3 size: 13 residues. Germline CDR1 MDHEN, CDR2 SYDVKM. V lost 4 bases and J lost 13, with 19 bases in between. The DNA for the CDR3 is TGTGCCAGCAGTTCAGGGCAGGGGCAGTACTCCACCTTC. This sequence encodes CASSSGQGQYSTF.

The CDR3 bases are TGTGCCAGCAGCTTGGACATGGGACAGGGGGCTTCTGGGGCCAACGTCCTGACTTTC. Translated: CASSLDMGQGASGANVLTF. V and J are TRBV5-4 and TRBJ2-6; 12 bases line up with TRBD1. V gave up 0 bases and J gave up 1 base; unmatched junction bases: 5. Per the germline V gene, CDR1 is SGHNT and CDR2 is YYREEE (reference sequence). The CDR3 contains 19 residues.

V is TRBV5-1 and J is TRBJ2-3, with D maybe TRBD2 (7 bases). Germline V gives CDR1 SGHRS, CDR2 YFSETQ. The V end lost 1 base, the J end lost 6 bases, and 33 bases lay between the germline ends. The CDR3 is 21 amino acids. CDR3 region: CASSLRWAPEGSGGGSDTQYF. CDR3 nucleotides: TGCGCCAGCAGCTTGAGATGGGCTCCCGAGGGCTCGGGGGGCGGTTCGGATACGCAGTATTTT. The full variable domain, completed using reference TRBV5-1 and TRBJ2-3, is KAGVTQTPRYLIKTRGQQVTLSCSPISGHRSVSWYQQTPGQGLQFLFEYFSETQRNKGNFPGRFSGRQFSNSRSEMNVSTLELGDSALYLCASSLRWAPEGSGGGSDTQYFGPGTRLTVL.

The count of this clone is one. The chain links TRBV2 to TRBJ2-2; perhaps TRBD2 as D (6 bases). CDR1 and CDR2 (germline): SNHLY, FYNNEI. The ends were cut back, 5 bases at V and 1 base at J, with 11 bases in the middle. CDR3 size: 15 residues. The CDR3 DNA is TGTGCCAGCAGTACCACTAGCCTGAACACCGGGGAGCTGTTTTTT. Translation: CASSTTSLNTGELFF.

This rearrangement joins TRBV28 to TRBJ2-7; a weak D match, TRBD1 (5 bases). Trimming left V 6 bases short and J 4 bases short, with 10 bases between. The CDR3 extends over 12 amino acids. Germline V lookup: CDR1 MDHEN, CDR2 SYDVKM. This CDR3 reads CASSPRQYEQYF. CDR3 DNA sequence: TGTGCCAGCAGCCCCCGACAGTACGAGCAGTACTTC.

This clone appeared a few times. The chain links TRBV6-4 to TRBJ2-1; 7 bases line up with TRBD2. V lost 2 bases and J lost 8; bases outside the gene matches: 9. The CDR3 loop spans 15 amino acids. From germline, CDR1 is MRHNA and CDR2 SNTAGT. The CDR3, as DNA: TGTGCCAGCAGTGACAGCGGAGCGGGAACGGATGAGCAGTTCTTC. Translating it yields CASSDSGAGTDEQFF.